This record covers a single TCR beta chain. Its antigen is not known. The data originate from a study of a mutant IDH1 vaccine in newly diagnosed glioma. Time point given: week 23, last vaccination. In every dose of vaccine, 300 ug of mutant IDH1 20-mer peptide was given alongside topical imiquimod. V was clipped by 0 bases and J by 4 bases, with 11 bases between them. CDR1 and CDR2 from the germline V gene are MRHNA and SNTAGT. The CDR3 totals 15 residues. This table comes from immunoSEQ multiplex PCR, and its TCRdb copy is limited to in-frame clones, with some not included. The sample records about 55,000 clones, 80% being singletons.

The source of this sequence is a man aged 35-49 years with glioma. The sample consisted of PBMCs, taken from a glioma patient whose treatment included an IDH1 peptide vaccine. The chain uses TRBV6-4 and TRBJ2-3, with D possibly being TRBD1 or TRBD2 (5 bases each). In DNA form, the CDR3 reads TGTGCCAGCAGTGACTCGGGGGAGTGGGCAGATACGCAGTATTTT. Its translation: CASSDSGEWADTQYF.